The T cell receptor beta chain under discussion was sequenced for a study of shared clonotypes between healthy human individuals. Whole-study findings and limits: Four donors held around 5% of naive CD4 clonotypes in common. Relative to their counterparts shared across all four donors, non-shared clonotypes exhibited diminished generation probabilities. Read depth was anticipated to influence clonotype sharing among donors.

Germline CDR1 reads SGHVS; CDR2 reads FQNEAQ. The CDR3 covers 15 residues. V shed 4 bases and J 4 bases; nucleotides not matched to a gene: 4. Method: immunoSEQ multiplex PCR; TCRdb's copy keeps in-frame clones and lacks some. The profile shows roughly 680,000 clones, 55% to 75% of them singletons. As to this clone: The antigen remains unidentified.

The clonotype originates from a woman in her thirties in good health. The genes are TRBV7-8 and TRBJ2-7; 13 nucleotides line up with TRBD2. Material for sequencing was memory CD4+ T cells sorted from blood. Stated subset: CD45RA-negative fraction. CDR3 sequence reads: CASSWGTSGAYEQYF. In DNA form, the CDR3 reads TGTGCCAGCAGCTGGGGGACTAGCGGGGCGTACGAGCAGTACTTC. Full variable domain (missing parts from reference TRBV7-8 and TRBJ2-7): GAGVSQSPRYKVAKRGQDVALRCDPISGHVSLFWYQQALGQGPEFLTYFQNEAQLDKSGLPSDRFFAERPEGSVSTLKIQRTQQEDSAVYLCASSWGTSGAYEQYFGPGTRLTVT.